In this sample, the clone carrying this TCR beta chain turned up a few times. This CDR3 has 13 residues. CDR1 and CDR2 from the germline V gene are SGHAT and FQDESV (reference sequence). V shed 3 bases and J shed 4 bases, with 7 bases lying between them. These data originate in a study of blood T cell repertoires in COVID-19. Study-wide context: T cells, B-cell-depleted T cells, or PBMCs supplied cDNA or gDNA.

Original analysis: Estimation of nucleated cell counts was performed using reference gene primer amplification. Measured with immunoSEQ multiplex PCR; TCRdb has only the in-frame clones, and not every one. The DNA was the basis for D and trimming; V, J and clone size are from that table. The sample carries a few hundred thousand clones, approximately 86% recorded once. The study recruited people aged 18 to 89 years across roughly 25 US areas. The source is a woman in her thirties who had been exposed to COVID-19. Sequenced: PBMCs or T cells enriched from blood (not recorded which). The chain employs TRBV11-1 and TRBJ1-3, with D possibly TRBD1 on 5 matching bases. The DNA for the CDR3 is TGTGCCAGCAGCTTCGACAGCGGAAACACCATATATTTT. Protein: CASSFDSGNTIYF.